The 11 T cell receptor beta chains below all came from one sample that was sequenced in a study of tumor and adjacent non-tumor tissue in lung cancer. This sample's RNA came from whole unsorted tissue. The library came from three nested PCR rounds adapted from ARM-PCR protocols. TCRdb analysed the multiplex PCR reads with MiXCR anew, one entry per CDR3 protein. The data contain approximately 90,000 distinct CDR3 sequences, around 59% of them singletons. The sequenced material came from lung tumor tissue. The receptor source for this set is a man aged 65-85 years with non-small cell lung cancer.

This clonotype was counted many times. This sequence joins TRBV6-1 and TRBJ2-5; D is possibly TRBD1 (6 bases). This CDR3 spans 15 amino acids. With 1 base removed from V and 1 base from J, the gap between germline ends came to 10 bases. Germline assignment: CDR1 MNHNS and CDR2 SASEGT. The CDR3 loop is CASSEGFRGQETQYF. The CDR3 DNA follows: TGTGCCAGCAGTGAAGGTTTCAGGGGCCAAGAGACCCAGTACTTC.

As regards this clonotype: One end of the junction does not line up with germline, which may come from a read error. The chain employs TRBV28 and TRBJ1-1; D is uncertain. CDR1 and CDR2 from the germline V gene are MDHEN and SYDVKM. This CDR3 comprises 16 residues. CDR3 loop: CASSFRRSLPNTETFF. The CDR3 DNA reads as TGTGCCAGCAGTTTTCGAAGGTCTTTACCGAACACTGAAACTTTCTTT.

Points on this clonotype: The CDR3 does not end in the conserved phenylalanine or tryptophan, so this is likely a read error. The chain has TRBV6-5 and TRBJ2-2, with D uncertain. V was shortened by 4 bases and J by 0 bases, with 9 bases between the two germline ends. Germline-derived CDR1 and CDR2 are MNHEY and SVGAGI. The CDR3 is 15 residues long. The CDR3 protein is CASSSIGTNTGELFL. In DNA, the CDR3 is TGTGCCAGCAGTTCAATAGGAACGAACACCGGGGAGCTGTTTTTA.

In regard to this clonotype: The junction and the germline gene differ at one end; a read error may be behind it. The chain carries TRBV11-2 and TRBJ2-7; perhaps TRBD1 as D (6 bases). The CDR3 is 12 residues long. Per germline, CDR1 SGHAT and CDR2 FQNNGV. CDR3 nucleotides: TGTGCCATCAGCCCCACAGGGTACAAGCAGTACTTT. Residues: CAISPTGYKQYF.

Worth noting for this clonotype: The junction departs from germline at one end; a sequencing error may be responsible. V usage is TRBV12-3 or TRBV12-4 and J usage is TRBJ2-2; D perhaps matches TRBD1 (7 bases). The CDR3 runs to 14 residues. CDR3 coding DNA: TGTGCCAGCACCCAGGGGGGAGCCACCAGGGAGTTGTTTTTT. This sequence encodes CASTQGGATRELFF.

Concerning this clonotype: A much more abundant neighbour one base away suggests this may be a read error. The rearrangement links TRBV4-1 to TRBJ2-4; weak D call: TRBD2 (7 bases). The CDR3 is made up of 15 amino acids. In germline, CDR1 is MGHRA, CDR2 YSYEKL. Written as DNA, the CDR3 is TGCGCCAGCAGCCAAGAATCGGGGGGCCGAAGCATTCGGTACTTC. Encoded protein: CASSQESGGRSIRYF.

This clonotype was found once. This chain uses TRBV20-1 with TRBJ2-3; D unresolved. Germline V gives CDR1 DFQATT, CDR2 SNEGSKA (reference sequence). The V gene lost 3 bases and the J gene lost 5 bases, with 15 bases spanning the gap. There are 14 residues in the CDR3. The CDR3: CSASTRSRVDTQYF. CDR3 nucleotides: TGCAGTGCTAGTACAAGGAGTCGGGTAGATACGCAGTATTTT.

This clonotype has ten or more counts. The chain links TRBV6-1 to TRBJ2-2, with TRBD2 matching over 7 bases. This CDR3 is built from 17 residues. In germline, CDR1 is MNHNS, CDR2 SASEGT. V lost 5 bases and J lost 4; bases outside the gene matches: 13. The CDR3 here is CASSPLFGGSRTGELFF. In DNA, the CDR3 is TGTGCCAGCAGTCCTCTCTTCGGGGGGAGTCGCACCGGGGAGCTGTTTTTT.

This clonotype was counted once. This may come from a read error, since a much larger clone is one base off. This chain connects TRBV28 to TRBJ2-5, with D possibly matching TRBD2 (6 bases). V was clipped by 3 bases and J by 10 bases, with 12 bases between them. This CDR3 is 12 amino acids long. Germline V CDR1 and CDR2: MDHEN, SYDVKM. The CDR3 loop is CASSFDMGGQYF. The CDR3 nucleotides read TGTGCCAGCAGTTTCGACATGGGGGGCCAGTACTTC.

The gene calls are TRBV28 and TRBJ2-5; TRBD1 matches 7 bases. V shed 7 bases and J 5 bases; nucleotides not matched to a gene: 10. CDR1 and CDR2 from the germline V gene are MDHEN and SYDVKM. The CDR3 contains 14 residues. The CDR3 loop reads CASNRPRGSETQYF. In DNA form, the CDR3 reads TGTGCCAGCAACCGACCCAGGGGGTCGGAGACCCAGTACTTC.

With respect to this clonotype: At one boundary the junction diverges from the germline segment, which might be a read error. The gene calls are TRBV29-1 and TRBJ1-1; weak D call: TRBD1 (6 bases). This CDR3 has 11 amino acids. Germline CDR1 is SQVTM and CDR2 is ANQGSEA. The CDR3 loop reads CSVKTGQKALF. CDR3 sequence (DNA): TGCAGCGTTAAGACAGGCCAAAAGGCTTTATTT.